This TCR beta chain was profiled in a study of T cells in Graves' hyperthyroidism and ophthalmopathy. Aged 18 to 65, the patients had hyperthyroidism that was newly diagnosed and had lasted under 2 months. A patient was excluded if there was uncontrolled infection, other autoimmune disease, pregnancy or lactation. Based on clinical symptoms, serum thyroxine and TRAb, thyroid ultrasound and orbital computed tomography, diagnoses were reached. Researchers took RNA transcripts and amplified the TCR beta CDR3 regions from them. Primed by the HTBI set, a first-round RT-PCR was run on the TCR CDR3. Each CDR3 protein gets one entry after TCRdb re-called the multiplex PCR reads with MiXCR. The repertoire holds hundreds of thousands of distinct CDR3 sequences, with around 39% as singletons. This TCR was recovered from a man aged 18 to 35 with Graves' hyperthyroidism. The sample consisted of blood.

CDR3 nucleotides: TGTGCCAGCAGTCCCTCCAGGGGGACAGTCTCTGGAAACACCATATATTTT. Amino acids: CASSPSRGTVSGNTIYF. The rearrangement uses TRBV12-3 or TRBV12-4 and TRBJ1-3, with 7 bases identical to TRBD1. After removal of 5 bases from V and 0 bases from J, the junction contained 10 bases not matched to a gene. This CDR3 region has 17 residues.